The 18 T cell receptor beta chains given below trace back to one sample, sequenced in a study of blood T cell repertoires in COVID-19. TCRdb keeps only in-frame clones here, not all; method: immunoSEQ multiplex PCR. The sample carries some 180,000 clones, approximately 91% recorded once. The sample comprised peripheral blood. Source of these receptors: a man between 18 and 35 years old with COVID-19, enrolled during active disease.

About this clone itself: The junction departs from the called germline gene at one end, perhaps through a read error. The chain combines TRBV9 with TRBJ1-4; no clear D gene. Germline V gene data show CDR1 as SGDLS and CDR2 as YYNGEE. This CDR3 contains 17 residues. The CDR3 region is CASSVGDRVSSREKLLF. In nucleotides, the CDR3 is TGTGCCAGCAGCGTAGGTGATCGGGTCTCCTCGCGTGAAAAACTGCTTTTT.

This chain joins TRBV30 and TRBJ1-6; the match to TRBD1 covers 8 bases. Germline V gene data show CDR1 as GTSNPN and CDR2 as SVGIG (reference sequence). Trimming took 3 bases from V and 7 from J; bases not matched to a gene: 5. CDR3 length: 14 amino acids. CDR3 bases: TGTGCCTGGAGCGACAGGGGTTTCAATTCACCCCTCCACTTT. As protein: CAWSDRGFNSPLHF.

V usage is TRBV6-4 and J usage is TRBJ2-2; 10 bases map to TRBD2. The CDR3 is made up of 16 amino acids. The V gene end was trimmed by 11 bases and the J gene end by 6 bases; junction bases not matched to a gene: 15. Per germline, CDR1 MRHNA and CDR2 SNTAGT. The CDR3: CAPDRQAGGPSGELFF. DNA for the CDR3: TGTGCCCCCGACCGACAAGCGGGAGGGCCATCCGGGGAGCTGTTTTTT.

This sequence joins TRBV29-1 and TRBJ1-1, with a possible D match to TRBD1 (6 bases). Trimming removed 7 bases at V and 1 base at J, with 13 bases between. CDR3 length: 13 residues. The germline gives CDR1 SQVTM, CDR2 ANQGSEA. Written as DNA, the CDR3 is TGCAGCGCGGGGGGCGTGCCGAACACTGAAGCTTTCTTT. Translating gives CSAGGVPNTEAFF.

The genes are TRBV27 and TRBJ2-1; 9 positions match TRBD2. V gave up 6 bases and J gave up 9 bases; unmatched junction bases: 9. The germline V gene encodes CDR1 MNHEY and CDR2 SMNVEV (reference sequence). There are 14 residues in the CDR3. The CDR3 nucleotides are TGTGCCAGCAGGGGCGGGAGGGCCATCCCTGAGCAGTTCTTC. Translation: CASRGGRAIPEQFF.

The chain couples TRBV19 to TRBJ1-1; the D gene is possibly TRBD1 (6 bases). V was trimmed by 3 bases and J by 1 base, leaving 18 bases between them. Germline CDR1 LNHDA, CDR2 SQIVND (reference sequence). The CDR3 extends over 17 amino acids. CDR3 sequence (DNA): TGTGCCAGTAGTATTGCGGGGGCAGGAGCAGGGAACACTGAAGCTTTCTTT. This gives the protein CASSIAGAGAGNTEAFF.

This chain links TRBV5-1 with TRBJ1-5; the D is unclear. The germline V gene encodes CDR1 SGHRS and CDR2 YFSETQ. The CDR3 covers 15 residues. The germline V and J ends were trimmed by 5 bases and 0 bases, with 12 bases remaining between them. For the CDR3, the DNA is TGCGCCAGCAGGGAGACGGTCAATAGCAATCAGCCCCAGCATTTT. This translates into CASRETVNSNQPQHF.

The CDR3 is CASSSGRRGDSPLHF. CDR3 in DNA: TGTGCCAGCAGCTCTGGACGCAGGGGAGATTCACCCCTCCACTTT. The chain has TRBV7-9 and TRBJ1-6; D may be TRBD1 (6 bases). Germline lookup yields CDR1 SEHNR and CDR2 FQNEAQ (reference sequence). This CDR3 region has 15 residues. The V gene lost 4 bases and the J gene lost 8 bases, with 15 bases spanning the gap.

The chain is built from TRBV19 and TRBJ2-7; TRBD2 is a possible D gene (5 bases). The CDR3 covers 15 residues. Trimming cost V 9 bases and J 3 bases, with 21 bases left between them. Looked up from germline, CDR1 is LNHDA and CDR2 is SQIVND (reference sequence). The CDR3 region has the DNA TGTGCCAGCCAACCGAGCCACCGGGGTGGCTACGAGCAGTACTTC. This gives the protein CASQPSHRGGYEQYF.

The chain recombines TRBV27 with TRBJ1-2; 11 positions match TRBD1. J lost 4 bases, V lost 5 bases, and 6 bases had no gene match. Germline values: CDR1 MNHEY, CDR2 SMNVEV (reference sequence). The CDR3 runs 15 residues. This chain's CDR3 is CASSRTGGGGYGYTF. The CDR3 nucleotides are TGTGCCAGCAGTCGGACAGGGGGCGGCGGCTATGGCTACACCTTC.

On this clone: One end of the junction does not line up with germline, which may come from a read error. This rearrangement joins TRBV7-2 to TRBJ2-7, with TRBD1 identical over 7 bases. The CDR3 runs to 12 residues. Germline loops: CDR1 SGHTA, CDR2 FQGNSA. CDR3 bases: TGTGTCAGCAGCCGACAGGGCTACGAGCAGTACTTC. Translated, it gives CVSSRQGYEQYF.

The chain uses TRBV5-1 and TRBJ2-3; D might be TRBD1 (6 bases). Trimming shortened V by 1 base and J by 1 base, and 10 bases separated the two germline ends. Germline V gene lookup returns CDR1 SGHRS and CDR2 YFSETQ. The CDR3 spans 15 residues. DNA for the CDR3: TGCGCCAGCAGCTTGACAGGGTCCGGCACAGATACGCAGTATTTT. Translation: CASSLTGSGTDTQYF.

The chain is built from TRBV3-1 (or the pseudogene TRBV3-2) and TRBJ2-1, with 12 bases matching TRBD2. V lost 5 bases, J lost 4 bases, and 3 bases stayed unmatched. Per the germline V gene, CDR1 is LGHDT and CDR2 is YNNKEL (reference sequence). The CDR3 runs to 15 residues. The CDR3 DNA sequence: TGTGCCAGCAGCTACGGACTAGCGGGATACAATGAGCAGTTCTTC. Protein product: CASSYGLAGYNEQFF.

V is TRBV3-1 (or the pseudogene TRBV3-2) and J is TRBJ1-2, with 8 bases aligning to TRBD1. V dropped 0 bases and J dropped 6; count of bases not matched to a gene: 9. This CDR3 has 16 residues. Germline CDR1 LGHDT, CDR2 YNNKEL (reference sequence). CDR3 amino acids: CASSQEGFGTGHGYTF. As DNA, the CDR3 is TGTGCCAGCAGCCAAGAAGGGTTCGGGACAGGCCATGGCTACACCTTC.

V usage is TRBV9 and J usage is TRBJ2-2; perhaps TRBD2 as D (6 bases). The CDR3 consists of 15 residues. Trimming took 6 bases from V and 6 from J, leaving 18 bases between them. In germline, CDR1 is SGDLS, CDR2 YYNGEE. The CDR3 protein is CASTTGLRTPGELFF. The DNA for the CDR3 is TGTGCCAGCACCACCGGACTACGAACACCCGGGGAGCTGTTTTTT.

The CDR3 nucleotides are TGTGCCAGCAGCCAGGGGGGTGCCTACACCGGGGAGCTGTTTTTT. This sequence encodes CASSQGGAYTGELFF. The rearrangement joins TRBV5-8 to TRBJ2-2, with D possibly TRBD1 on 7 matching bases. Germline V gene data show CDR1 as SGHTS and CDR2 as YDEGEE. The CDR3 consists of 15 residues. V was shortened by 4 bases and J by 3 bases, with 13 bases between the two germline ends.

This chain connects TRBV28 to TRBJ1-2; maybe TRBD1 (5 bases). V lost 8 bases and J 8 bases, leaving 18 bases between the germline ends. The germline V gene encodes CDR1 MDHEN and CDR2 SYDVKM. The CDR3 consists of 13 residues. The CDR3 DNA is TGTGCCAGCGGCCACCCCGGGGGTGAAGGCTACACCTTC. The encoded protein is CASGHPGGEGYTF.

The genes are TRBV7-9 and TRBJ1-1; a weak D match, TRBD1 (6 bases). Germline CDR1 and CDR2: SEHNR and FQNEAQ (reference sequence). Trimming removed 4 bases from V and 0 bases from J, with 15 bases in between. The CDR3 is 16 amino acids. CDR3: CASSSPTDRVNTEAFF. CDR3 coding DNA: TGTGCCAGCAGCTCGCCGACGGACAGAGTGAACACTGAAGCTTTCTTT. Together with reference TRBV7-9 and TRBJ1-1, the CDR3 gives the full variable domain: DTGVSQNPRHKITKRGQNVTFRCDPISEHNRLYWYRQTLGQGPEFLTYFQNEAQLEKSRLLSDRFSAERPKGSFSTLEIQRTEQGDSAMYLCASSSPTDRVNTEAFFGQGTRLTVV.